This TCR beta chain is from a study of control samples from healthy donors and cancer patients. Only in-frame clones appear in the TCRdb table, and some are missing; sequencing was by immunoSEQ multiplex PCR. Seen here are approximately 110,000 clones, over 75% observed once, and the top ten hold more than 3.5%. Specimen: blood. The receptor was derived from a human donor in good health. The donor label of this sample is uncertain.

The CDR3 region is CASSTDGSSYEQYF. In DNA, the CDR3 is TGTGCCAGCAGCACAGACGGGAGCTCCTACGAGCAGTACTTC. V is TRBV6-5 and J is TRBJ2-7, with D perhaps matching TRBD2 (6 bases). V dropped 6 bases and J dropped 0 bases, with 12 bases sitting between them. The CDR3 is 14 residues long. The V gene's germline CDR1 is MNHEY and CDR2 SVGAGI.